What follows is one T cell receptor beta chain and its context. This CDR3 has 16 residues. Germline V gene sequence: CDR1 MNHNS, CDR2 SASEGT. The V segment lost 7 bases and the J segment 8 bases; nucleotides outside the gene matches: 16. In TCRdb, the PCR reads were re-called with MiXCR into one record per CDR3 protein. Of about 4,400 distinct CDR3 sequences in the sample, 35% to 50% were seen once. This record belongs to a study of CD4 and CD8 cells across lung adenocarcinoma regions. Donors had localized lung adenocarcinoma, a non-small cell lung cancer. The sequence was obtained from a female donor with lung adenocarcinoma. The CD4 and CD8 labels of this study may be unreliable. The rearrangement joins TRBV6-1 to TRBJ2-5; TRBD2 matches 10 bases. The specimen was CD4+ T cells from the margin of a lung tumor. For the CDR3, the DNA is TGTGCCAGCACCAGACTAGCGGGCGGTTATCGAGACACCCAGTACTTC. It codes for CASTRLAGGYRDTQYF.